This T cell receptor (beta chain) came from a study of memory CD4+ T cells and cytomegalovirus serostatus. Background on the study: Healthy Belgian adult donors included under ten CMV-positive and some 24 CMV-negative people.

As handled by the study authors: Out-of-frame sequences were removed, leaving 2 million or so distinct TCRbeta sequences. Sequencing was performed with immunoSEQ multiplex PCR; in TCRdb, only in-frame clones are kept and a portion is missing. The D gene and trimming were derived from the DNA, and the V and J assignments and clone size from that table. The sample yields 80,000 or so clones, 78% seen once. In regard to this clone: Its antigen remains unknown.

The CDR3 loop spans 14 amino acids. V dropped 6 bases and J dropped 1; count of bases not matched to a gene: 5. The V gene's germline CDR1 is ENHRY and CDR2 SYGVKD. The sort gate was single viable CD3+CD4+CD8-CD45RO+ cells for memory CD4+ T cells. Serum IgG to CMV pp150, pp28, p38 and p52 defined serostatus. Findings and limits, study-wide: Suggested: most of the CMV-linked TCR signature lies in CD4+ memory cells.

The clonotype comes from an adult in good health and CMV-seropositive. The gene calls are TRBV10-3 and TRBJ2-7; 8 positions match TRBD1. The sample taken for sequencing was memory CD4+ T cells from blood. The CDR3 here is CAIRPDRDSYEQYF. For the CDR3, the DNA is TGTGCCATCAGGCCGGACAGGGATTCCTACGAGCAGTACTTC.